A single sample is the source of the 14 T cell receptor beta chains below, sequenced in a study of T cells in Graves' hyperthyroidism and ophthalmopathy. RNA transcripts served as the template for amplifying TCR beta CDR3 regions. Carried out on the TCR CDR3, a first-round RT-PCR used the HTBI primer set. Via MiXCR, TCRdb re-called the multiplex PCR reads, giving one row per CDR3 protein. The repertoire holds 560,000 or so distinct CDR3 sequences, with 20% as singletons. Sequences were obtained from blood. The receptors shown here come from a man aged 35 to 55 with Graves' ophthalmopathy.

This clonotype was seen only a few times. This chain links TRBV27 with TRBJ1-6; tentative D call: TRBD1 (6 bases). This CDR3 region has 15 residues. From germline, CDR1 is MNHEY and CDR2 SMNVEV (reference sequence). Trimming took 6 bases from V and 5 from J, leaving 14 bases between them. Written as DNA, the CDR3 is TGTGCCAGCAGACTAGTAGGGGGGAATAATTCACCCCTCCACTTT. Translated: CASRLVGGNNSPLHF.

J is TRBJ2-5 and V is TRBV5-4; 9 nucleotides match TRBD2. From germline, CDR1 is SGHNT and CDR2 YYREEE (reference sequence). V was clipped by 1 base and J by 5 bases; unmatched bases: 9. CDR3 length: 16 residues. CDR3 sequence: CASSLWTSALRETQYF. CDR3 coding DNA: TGTGCCAGCAGCTTGTGGACTAGCGCCCTCCGGGAGACCCAGTACTTC.

There are many counts of this clonotype. CDR3 nucleotides: TGTGCCAGCAGCTTCTGGGCAGGGCCAAAGGGGTACTATGGCTACACCTTC. It codes for CASSFWAGPKGYYGYTF. V and J are TRBV11-2 and TRBJ1-2; weak D call: TRBD1 (5 bases). Germline V lookup: CDR1 SGHAT, CDR2 FQNNGV. The CDR3 is 17 residues long. Deletions cut 3 bases from V and 3 bases from J, with 20 bases between. The full variable domain, in which reference TRBV11-2 and TRBJ1-2 provide the parts outside the CDR3, is EAGVAQSPRYKIIEKRQSVAFWCNPISGHATLYWYQQILGQGPKLLIQFQNNGVVDDSQLPKDRFSAERLKGVDSTLKIQPAKLEDSAVYLCASSFWAGPKGYYGYTFGSGTRLTVV.

This clonotype appeared a single time. This clone may be a read error of a much larger clone one base away. This chain links TRBV6-1 with TRBJ2-3, with no clear D. Germline V CDR1 and CDR2: MNHNS, SASEGT. V shed 5 bases and J shed 3 bases, with 18 bases lying between them. CDR3 size: 16 residues. CDR3 coding DNA: TGTGCCAGCAGTAAAAACACCCGCAGACTTACAGATACGCAGTATTTT. It is translated as CASSKNTRRLTDTQYF.

The rearrangement uses TRBV6-2 or TRBV6-3 and TRBJ2-1; 12 bases line up with TRBD1. Looked up from germline, CDR1 is MNHEY and CDR2 is SVGEGT. CDR3 length: 16 amino acids. The junction had 8 bases not matched to a gene; V was cut back by 6 bases and J by 5 bases. CDR3 region: CASRGTGGAFHNEQFF. The CDR3 DNA sequence: TGTGCCAGCAGGGGGACAGGGGGCGCGTTCCACAATGAGCAGTTCTTC.

The table lists this clonotype with a few counts. The chain is built from TRBV20-1 and TRBJ2-7; 8 bases line up with TRBD2. Germline-derived CDR1 and CDR2 are DFQATT and SNEGSKA (reference sequence). This CDR3 has 13 amino acids. This CDR3 reads CGVGIGRALEQYF. CDR3 DNA sequence: TGCGGCGTCGGGATCGGGAGGGCCCTCGAGCAGTACTTC.

This chain connects TRBV6-1 to TRBJ1-5; D is unclear. V was shortened by 2 bases and J by 0 bases, with 14 bases between the two germline ends. CDR1 is MNHNS and CDR2 is SASEGT in the germline V gene. The CDR3 has 17 residues. The CDR3 loop is CASSELRHIYSNQPQHF. CDR3 bases: TGTGCCAGCAGTGAATTACGGCACATCTATAGCAATCAGCCCCAGCATTTT.

The chain joins TRBV20-1 to TRBJ2-3, with D perhaps matching TRBD1 or TRBD2 (5 bases each). Trimming pared 3 bases from V and 2 bases from J, leaving 9 bases between. The CDR3 runs to 13 residues. From germline, CDR1 is DFQATT and CDR2 SNEGSKA (reference sequence). CDR3 in DNA: TGCAGTGCTAGTGGGGACCTCACAGATACGCAGTATTTT. It yields the protein CSASGDLTDTQYF.

The chain employs TRBV9 and TRBJ1-2, with D possibly matching TRBD1 (6 bases). CDR3 length equals 15 residues. Between the trimmed V and J ends, which lost 2 bases and 4 bases, there was a span of 15 bases. Germline V gene data show CDR1 as SGDLS and CDR2 as YYNGEE. This CDR3 is CASSVNQGSAYGYTF. CDR3 bases: TGTGCCAGCAGCGTCAATCAGGGGAGTGCCTATGGCTACACCTTC.

Of note for this clonotype: No conserved phenylalanine or tryptophan is present at the end of the CDR3, so a read error is the likely explanation. The rearrangement joins TRBV11-2 to TRBJ2-5, with 12 bases lining up with TRBD2. V lost 3 bases and J lost 3; bases outside the gene matches: 2. The CDR3 sequence is 15 residues long. The germline V gene encodes CDR1 SGHAT and CDR2 FQNNGV. The CDR3 loop is CASSFLAGGKETQYL. In nucleotides, the CDR3 is TGTGCCAGCAGCTTCCTAGCGGGAGGGAAAGAGACCCAGTACCTC.

This clonotype was detected only a few times. This chain links TRBV10-3 with TRBJ2-5, with 9 positions matching TRBD2. Per germline, CDR1 ENHRY and CDR2 SYGVKD. The CDR3 length is 15 residues. Trimming cost V 0 bases and J 4 bases; bases outside gene matches: 3. CDR3 amino acids: CAISESTSGGETQYF. In DNA form, the CDR3 reads TGTGCCATCAGTGAGTCGACTAGCGGAGGAGAGACCCAGTACTTC.

This clonotype was observed a few times. The chain combines TRBV18 with TRBJ1-5; D call uncertain. The CDR3 runs to 16 residues. Trimming pared 1 base from V and 4 bases from J, leaving 14 bases between. CDR1 KGHSH and CDR2 LQKENI come from the germline V gene. The chain's CDR3 is CASSPLRAVGNQPQHF. In DNA form, the CDR3 reads TGTGCCAGCTCACCACTCCGGGCCGTGGGGAATCAGCCCCAGCATTTT.

Details on this clonotype: A clone one base away is much larger, so this may be a read error. The V call is TRBV20-1, the J call TRBJ2-1; 12 nucleotides agree with TRBD2. The CDR3 covers 15 residues. The germline V gene encodes CDR1 DFQATT and CDR2 SNEGSKA (reference sequence). Written as DNA, the CDR3 is TGCAGTGCTGCAATACTAGCGGGGGGAGTCAATGGGCAGTTCTTC. Translated: CSAAILAGGVNGQFF.

This clonotype was counted ten times or more. V and J are TRBV5-1 and TRBJ2-2; 7 nucleotides align to TRBD1. Looked up from germline, CDR1 is SGHRS and CDR2 is YFSETQ. The CDR3 runs 15 residues. The J segment lost 0 bases and the V segment lost 4 bases, leaving 3 bases of the junction unmatched. As DNA, the CDR3 is TGCGCCAGCAGCCCCGGACAGGCGAACACCGGGGAGCTGTTTTTT. It codes for CASSPGQANTGELFF.